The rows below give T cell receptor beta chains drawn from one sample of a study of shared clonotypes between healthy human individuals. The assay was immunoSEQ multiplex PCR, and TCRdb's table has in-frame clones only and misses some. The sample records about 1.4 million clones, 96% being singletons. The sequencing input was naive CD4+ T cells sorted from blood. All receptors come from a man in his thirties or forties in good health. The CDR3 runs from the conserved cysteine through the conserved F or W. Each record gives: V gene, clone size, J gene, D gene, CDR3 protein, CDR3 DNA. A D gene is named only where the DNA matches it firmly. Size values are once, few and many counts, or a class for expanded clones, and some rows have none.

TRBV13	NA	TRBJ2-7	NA	CASSLRRPTSYEQYF	TGTGCCAGCAGCTTAAGGAGGCCGACCTCCTACGAGCAGTACTTC
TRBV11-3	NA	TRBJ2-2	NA	CASSTGLGNTGELFF	TGTGCCAGCAGCACAGGACTTGGGAACACCGGGGAGCTGTTTTTT
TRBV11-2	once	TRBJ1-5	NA	CASSLVPRGDQPQHF	TGTGCCAGCAGCTTAGTCCCCAGGGGTGATCAGCCCCAGCATTTT
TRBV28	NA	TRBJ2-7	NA	CASTPVGPLYEQYF	TGTGCCAGCACCCCTGTCGGACCGCTCTACGAGCAGTACTTC
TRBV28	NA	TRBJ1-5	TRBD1	CASSFMGQGYSNQPQHF	TGTGCCAGCAGTTTTATGGGACAGGGTTATAGCAATCAGCCCCAGCATTTT
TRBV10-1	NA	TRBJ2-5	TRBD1	CASSRTGQETQYF	TGCGCCAGCAGTCGGACAGGGCAAGAGACCCAGTACTTC
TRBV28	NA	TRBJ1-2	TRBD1	CASRSGTGGFYGYTF	TGTGCCAGCAGATCCGGGACAGGGGGCTTCTATGGCTACACCTTC
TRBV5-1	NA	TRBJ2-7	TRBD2	CASSLASGTTIMGEQYF	TGCGCCAGCAGCTTGGCTAGCGGGACGACCATTATGGGCGAGCAGTACTTC
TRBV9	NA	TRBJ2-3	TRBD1	CASSVVSGGGGTQYF	TGTGCCAGCAGCGTAGTTTCAGGGGGCGGCGGTACGCAGTATTTT
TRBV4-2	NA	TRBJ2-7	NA	CASSQAPSGVGDEQYF	TGTGCCAGCAGCCAAGCCCCGAGCGGCGTCGGGGACGAGCAGTACTTC
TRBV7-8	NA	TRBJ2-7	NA	CASSPYRDSYEQYF	TGTGCCAGCAGCCCTTACAGGGACTCCTACGAGCAGTACTTC
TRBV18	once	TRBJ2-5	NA	CASSPRLEGTRETQYF	TGTGCCAGCTCACCACGTTTGGAGGGGACGAGAGAGACCCAGTACTTC
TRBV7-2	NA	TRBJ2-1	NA	CASSRSRSSYNEQFF	TGTGCCAGCAGCCGTAGCCGGAGCTCCTACAATGAGCAGTTCTTC
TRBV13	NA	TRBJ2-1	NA	CASSRLSWGSYNEQFF	TGTGCCAGCAGCCGCCTTTCCTGGGGATCCTACAATGAGCAGTTCTTC
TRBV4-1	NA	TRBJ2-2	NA	CASSKLTPGATSNTGELFF	TGCGCCAGCAGCAAACTCACGCCAGGGGCCACCTCGAACACCGGGGAGCTGTTTTTT
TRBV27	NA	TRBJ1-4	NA	CASSWGGGKLFF	TGTGCCAGCAGTTGGGGTGGCGGAAAACTGTTTTTT
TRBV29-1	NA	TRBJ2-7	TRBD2	CSVGLAGVSQYF	TGCAGCGTTGGTCTAGCGGGAGTTTCGCAGTACTTC
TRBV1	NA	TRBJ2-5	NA	CTSSQDRPAGPFQETQYF	TGCACCAGCAGCCAAGATAGACCAGCGGGCCCATTCCAAGAGACCCAGTACTTC
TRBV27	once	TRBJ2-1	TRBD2	CASSTTRGLAGLGEQFF	TGTGCCAGCAGCACGACGCGAGGACTAGCGGGGCTTGGCGAGCAGTTCTTC
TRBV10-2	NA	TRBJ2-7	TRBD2	CASNPGLAAREQYF	TGCGCCAGCAATCCGGGACTAGCGGCTCGGGAGCAGTACTTC
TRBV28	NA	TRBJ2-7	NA	CASISQFTYEQYF	TGTGCCAGCATATCACAGTTTACCTACGAGCAGTACTTC
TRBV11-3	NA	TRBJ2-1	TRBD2	CASSLSGGPFNEQFF	TGTGCCAGCAGCTTATCGGGAGGGCCTTTCAATGAGCAGTTCTTC
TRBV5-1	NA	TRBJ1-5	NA	CASSLSVNQPQHF	TGCGCCAGCAGCTTGTCGGTCAATCAGCCCCAGCATTTT
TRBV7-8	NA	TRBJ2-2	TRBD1	CASSLLGQLITGELFF	TGTGCCAGCAGCCTATTGGGACAGTTAATCACCGGGGAGCTGTTTTTT
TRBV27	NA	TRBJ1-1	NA	CASRLVGDTEAFF	TGTGCCAGTAGGTTGGTGGGAGACACTGAAGCTTTCTTT
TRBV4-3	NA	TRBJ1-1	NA	CASSLGALTPEAFF	TGCGCCAGCAGCCTTGGGGCTTTAACCCCTGAAGCTTTCTTT
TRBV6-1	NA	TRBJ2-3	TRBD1	CASSEFRTGITDTQYF	TGTGCCAGCAGTGAATTTAGGACAGGTATCACAGATACGCAGTATTTT
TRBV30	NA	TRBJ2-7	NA	CAWSDRSSYEQYF	TGTGCCTGGAGTGACAGGAGCTCCTACGAGCAGTACTTC
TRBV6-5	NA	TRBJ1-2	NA	CASSYGDALFYGYTF	TGTGCCAGCAGTTACGGAGACGCCCTTTTCTATGGCTACACCTTC
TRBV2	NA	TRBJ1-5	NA	CASSFRGREHF	TGTGCCAGCAGCTTTCGGGGCAGGGAACATTTT
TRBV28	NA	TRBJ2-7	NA	CASSAGRGPGIDEQYF	TGTGCCAGCAGCGCGGGGCGGGGCCCAGGGATTGACGAGCAGTACTTC
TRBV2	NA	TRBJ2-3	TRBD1	CASRDRANTQYF	TGTGCCAGCAGGGACAGGGCAAATACGCAGTATTTT
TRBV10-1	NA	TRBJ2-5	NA	CASSESPGETQYF	TGCGCCAGCAGTGAATCGCCCGGAGAGACCCAGTACTTC
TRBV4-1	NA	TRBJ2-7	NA	CASSKLGGAAPYEQYF	TGCGCCAGCAGCAAATTAGGAGGGGCTGCCCCTTACGAGCAGTACTTC
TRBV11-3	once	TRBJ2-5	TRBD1	CASSPDRGPGETQYF	TGTGCCAGCAGCCCCGACAGGGGGCCCGGAGAGACCCAGTACTTC
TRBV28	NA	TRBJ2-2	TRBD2	CASRASGRGTGELFF	TGTGCCAGCAGGGCTAGCGGGAGGGGTACCGGGGAGCTGTTTTTT
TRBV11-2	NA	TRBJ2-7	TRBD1	CASSVGTGGPYEQYF	TGTGCCAGCAGCGTGGGGACAGGGGGCCCGTACGAGCAGTACTTC
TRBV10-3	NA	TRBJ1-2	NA	CAISGTGFGYGYTF	TGTGCCATCAGTGGAACAGGGTTTGGCTATGGCTACACCTTC
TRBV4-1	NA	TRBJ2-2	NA	CASSQDLWTTNTGELFF	TGCGCCAGCAGCCAAGATCTTTGGACAACGAACACCGGGGAGCTGTTTTTT
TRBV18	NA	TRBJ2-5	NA	CASSPTLQKQETQYF	TGTGCCAGCTCACCGACGCTCCAGAAACAAGAGACCCAGTACTTC
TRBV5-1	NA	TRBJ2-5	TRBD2	CASSPGGALETQYF	TGCGCCAGCAGCCCGGGGGGGGCATTAGAGACCCAGTACTTC